This T cell receptor (beta chain) was recovered during a study of blood T cells in healthy people across ages. This clonotype occurred a few times. Its antigen is unknown. CDR1 and CDR2 from the germline V gene are DFQATT and SNEGSKA (reference sequence). With 6 bases clipped from V and 4 bases from J, the junction kept 10 bases outside the gene matches. This CDR3 region has 14 residues. It was with a sample-barcoded 5' primer and a J-beta primer mix that a second PCR of roughly 7 to 12 cycles was run. TCRdb fed the 5' RACE reads into MiXCR, producing one record per CDR3 protein. The table has around 1,000,000 distinct CDR3 sequences, around 25% seen once. Notes on the study in general: Because sorting was not performed, PBMCs prevented conclusive naive versus antigen-experienced comparison.

These data were likewise used in another study, on T cells of mothers and their children.

The chain has TRBV20-1 and TRBJ1-2; 8 bases line up with TRBD1. Sequencing was carried out using blood. The TCR comes from a girl aged 2 to 10 in good health. This chain's CDR3 is CSAPAGGFPYGYTF. The CDR3 DNA reads as TGCAGTGCCCCGGCAGGGGGCTTCCCCTATGGCTACACCTTC.